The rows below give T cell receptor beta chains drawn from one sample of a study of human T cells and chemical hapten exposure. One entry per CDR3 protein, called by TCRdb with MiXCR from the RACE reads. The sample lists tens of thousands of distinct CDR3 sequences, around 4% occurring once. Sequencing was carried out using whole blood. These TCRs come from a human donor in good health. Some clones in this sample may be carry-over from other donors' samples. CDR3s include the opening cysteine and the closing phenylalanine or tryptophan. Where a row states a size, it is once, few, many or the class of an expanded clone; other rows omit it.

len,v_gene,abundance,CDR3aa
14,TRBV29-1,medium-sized,CSVGTSGSEETQYF
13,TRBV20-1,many,CSANPGLHNEQFF
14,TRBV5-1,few,CASSFGQGDQPQHF
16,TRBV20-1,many,CSANTGTVVGKETQYF
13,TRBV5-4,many,CASSAWSTDTQYF
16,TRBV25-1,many,CASSEFPRDPTHEQFF
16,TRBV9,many,CASSEAGGASPYEQYF
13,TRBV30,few,CAWSPWDLYEQYF
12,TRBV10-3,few,CAISPGGGEQYF
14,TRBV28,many,CASSSGTASYEQYF
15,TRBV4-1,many,CASSQVTQKPYEQYF
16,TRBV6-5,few,CASSYSASGLWYEQYF
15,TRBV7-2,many,CASSPLTGNYNEQFF
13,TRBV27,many,CASSLISNQPQHF
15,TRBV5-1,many,CASSLTGPINYGYTF
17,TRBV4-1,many,CASSPIFGGRGTGELFF
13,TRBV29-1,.,CSVQTTANEKLFF